This T cell receptor beta chain is from a study of T-cell reconstitution after alpha-beta-depleted transplantation in children. Regarding the study as a whole: T-cell numbers and diversity one year post-transplant derived largely from freshly generated T cells. Certain patients had high TCRbeta diversity at day 60, and it came from recipient T cells and thymic progenitors that survived. Reportedly, alpha-beta T cells present about two months post-transplant originated from several hundred expanded clones of graft origin.

The TCRbeta library was prepared with unique molecular identifiers. MiXCR was run by TCRdb on the PCR reads, yielding one entry per CDR3 protein. In the table there are 580,000 or so distinct CDR3 sequences, under 25% of which are singletons. As to this clonotype: Its antigen is unidentified.

In germline, CDR1 is MNHNS, CDR2 SASEGT. Trimming removed 5 bases at V and 6 bases at J, with 23 bases between. This CDR3 is built from 17 residues. The receptor comes from a boy under two years old who had a stem cell transplant for acute myeloid leukemia, so the T cells may come from the graft donor. Material: PBMCs, mostly from graft donor cells, obtained 360 days after TCRalphabeta/CD19-depleted stem cell transplant. The J gene is TRBJ2-1, the V gene TRBV6-1, with D perhaps being TRBD1 or TRBD2 (5 bases each). The CDR3 sequence: CASSQKRGADMSNEQFF. The CDR3 nucleotides are TGTGCCAGCAGTCAAAAGAGGGGCGCCGATATGAGCAATGAGCAGTTCTTC.